The 19 T cell receptor beta chains reported below all come from one sample, sequenced in a study of T-cell memory formation after mild COVID-19. TCRdb reanalysed the 5' RACE reads using MiXCR and keeps one entry per CDR3 protein. Altogether hundreds of thousands of distinct CDR3 sequences are present, more than 15% being singletons, with the ten largest covering around 12%. The sample was PBMCs or a T cell subset sorted from them (not recorded which). These receptors originate from an adult woman who had mild COVID-19 (a few samples of this study predate the infection). Cell type and time point are not known.

The chain employs TRBV3-1 and TRBJ2-1; D is perhaps TRBD2 (7 bases). This CDR3 has 16 amino acids. Trimming pared 3 bases from V and 9 bases from J, leaving 21 bases between. Germline V gene lookup returns CDR1 LGHDT and CDR2 YNNKEL (reference sequence). The CDR3 nucleotides read TGTGCCAGCAGCCAGTCCTGGGGGGGGGACATTGGTGAGCAGTTCTTC. Amino acids: CASSQSWGGDIGEQFF.

The chain links TRBV30 to TRBJ1-1; D is perhaps TRBD1 (6 bases). The CDR3 totals 15 residues. The germline CDR1 and CDR2 sequences are GTSNPN and SVGIG (reference sequence). V was pared by 5 bases and J by 5 bases, with 21 bases between. The CDR3, as DNA: TGTGCCTGGGCGGGGGACACCTACTCCCCTACTGAAGCTTTCTTT. As protein: CAWAGDTYSPTEAFF.

This chain connects TRBV15 to TRBJ1-1, with D unclear. This CDR3 region has 12 residues. CDR1 is LNHNV and CDR2 is YYDKDF in the germline V gene (reference sequence). Trimming took off 6 bases at V and 2 bases at J, with 7 bases between the two ends. The CDR3, as DNA: TGTGCCACCAGTCTGTCCAACACTGAAGCTTTCTTT. Encoded protein: CATSLSNTEAFF. The full variable domain, in which reference TRBV15 and TRBJ1-1 provide the parts outside the CDR3, is DAMVIQNPRYQVTQFGKPVTLSCSQTLNHNVMYWYQQKSSQAPKLLFHYYDKDFNNEADTPDNFQSRRPNTSFCFLDIRSPGLGDTAMYLCATSLSNTEAFFGQGTRLTVV.

This clonotype was counted between two and nine times. This may be a read error, as it is one base from a much larger clone. The V gene is TRBV28, the J gene TRBJ2-5, with a possible D match to TRBD2 (5 bases). The CDR3 contains 13 residues. V was clipped by 4 bases and J by 1 base, with 7 bases between them. In germline, CDR1 is MDHEN, CDR2 SYDVKM. The CDR3 DNA reads as TGTGCCAGCAGTTACGGGGTCCAAGAGACCCAGTACTTC. Protein sequence: CASSYGVQETQYF.

This clonotype was picked up a small number of times. This rearrangement joins TRBV29-1 to TRBJ2-5, with 11 nucleotides matching TRBD1. The germline V gene has CDR1 SQVTM and CDR2 ANQGSEA. CDR3 length equals 13 residues. Trimming cost V 6 bases and J 4 bases; bases outside gene matches: 4. The CDR3 loop is CSVGQGAGETQYF. The DNA for the CDR3 is TGCAGCGTCGGACAGGGGGCTGGAGAGACCCAGTACTTC.

The rearrangement links TRBV7-9 to TRBJ1-2; D gene ambiguous. Germline assignment: CDR1 SEHNR and CDR2 FQNEAQ (reference sequence). V was trimmed by 4 bases and J by 2 bases, leaving 8 bases between them. The CDR3 consists of 13 residues. CDR3 DNA: TGTGCCAGCAGCTCCGGGTCGAACTATGGCTACACCTTC. Its protein product is CASSSGSNYGYTF.

This clonotype turned up a few times. The V gene is TRBV13, the J gene TRBJ2-2; TRBD2 aligns across 8 bases. Germline assignment: CDR1 PRHDT and CDR2 FYEKMQ (reference sequence). This CDR3 spans 16 amino acids. Germline trimming cut 5 bases from V and 3 bases from J; bases unmatched to any gene: 8. CDR3 sequence (DNA): TGTGCCAGCAGCCCGGGGGGGATCGTGGACACCGGGGAGCTGTTTTTT. As protein: CASSPGGIVDTGELFF.

This clonotype was seen a few times. This rearrangement joins TRBV7-9 to TRBJ2-5; 9 bases line up with TRBD1. The CDR3 loop spans 14 amino acids. Trimming cost V 10 bases and J 5 bases; bases outside gene matches: 11. Germline V CDR1 and CDR2: SEHNR, FQNEAQ (reference sequence). The CDR3 DNA sequence: TGTGCCACCGACCGGGACAGGGTGTCCGAGACCCAGTACTTC. This encodes CATDRDRVSETQYF.

This clonotype was seen more than once but under ten times. The chain carries TRBV12-3 or TRBV12-4 and TRBJ2-1; D uncertain. Between the trimmed V and J ends, which lost 8 bases and 13 bases, there was a span of 15 bases. The CDR3 spans 11 residues. Written as DNA, the CDR3 is TGTGCCAGCGGGGTGGCCAACTGCCAGTTCTTC. Translation gives CASGVANCQFF.

The genes are TRBV27 and TRBJ1-1; tentatively, D is TRBD1 (6 bases). This CDR3 has 14 amino acids. The germline V gene encodes CDR1 MNHEY and CDR2 SMNVEV (reference sequence). V was shortened by 5 bases and J by 4 bases, with 14 bases between the two germline ends. The CDR3 loop is CASSGGPPATEAFF. CDR3 in DNA: TGTGCCAGCAGTGGGGGCCCTCCGGCCACTGAAGCTTTCTTT.

The table lists this clonotype with a few counts. The V gene is TRBV24-1, the J gene TRBJ2-2; 7 nucleotides agree with TRBD1. CDR1 and CDR2 from the germline V gene are KGHDR and SFDVKD. The trim removed 9 bases at V and 4 bases at J, leaving 4 bases unmatched. This CDR3 is 13 amino acids long. Written as DNA, the CDR3 is TGTGCCACCTCGGGACAGTCCACCGGGGAGCTGTTTTTT. Translating gives CATSGQSTGELFF.

This clonotype was recorded a few times. V is TRBV11-2 and J is TRBJ2-5; D gene ambiguous. Germline CDR1 is SGHAT and CDR2 is FQNNGV. The CDR3 totals 16 residues. V was cut by 0 bases and J by 6 bases, with 17 bases left in between. The CDR3 is CASSLDLGGFGKTQYF. In DNA, the CDR3 is TGTGCCAGCAGCTTAGATTTGGGCGGTTTCGGAAAGACCCAGTACTTC. Based on the CDR3 plus reference TRBV11-2 and TRBJ2-5, the full variable domain is EAGVAQSPRYKIIEKRQSVAFWCNPISGHATLYWYQQILGQGPKLLIQFQNNGVVDDSQLPKDRFSAERLKGVDSTLKIQPAKLEDSAVYLCASSLDLGGFGKTQYFGPGTRLLVL.

This clonotype was detected only a few times. The chain couples TRBV13 to TRBJ2-3, with 7 nucleotides matching TRBD2. The length of the CDR3 is 14 residues. The V gene's germline CDR1 is PRHDT and CDR2 FYEKMQ (reference sequence). The V gene end was trimmed by 5 bases and the J gene end by 5 bases; junction bases not matched to a gene: 7. CDR3 protein: CASSPSGVGDTQYF. CDR3 nucleotides: TGTGCCAGCAGCCCAAGCGGGGTTGGAGATACGCAGTATTTT.

This chain's CDR3 is CASSLVGRALANYGYTF. The CDR3 DNA is TGTGCCAGCAGCCTAGTGGGTCGGGCCTTGGCTAACTATGGCTACACCTTC. The rearrangement joins TRBV7-9 to TRBJ1-2; unclear D gene. Germline loops: CDR1 SEHNR, CDR2 FQNEAQ (reference sequence). V was clipped by 5 bases and J by 0 bases, with 19 bases between them. The CDR3 covers 17 residues.

The chain has TRBV7-8 and TRBJ1-5; the D is unclear. Germline V CDR1 and CDR2: SGHVS, FQNEAQ. Deletions cut 5 bases from V and 5 bases from J, with 10 bases between. The CDR3 has 13 residues. CDR3 DNA: TGTGCCAGCAGCCCCCAGAGCGATCAGCCCCAGCATTTT. This codes for CASSPQSDQPQHF.

This clonotype turned up a few times. V usage is TRBV20-1 and J usage is TRBJ2-3, with 10 bases matching TRBD2. CDR1 is DFQATT and CDR2 is SNEGSKA in the germline V gene (reference sequence). The CDR3 has 15 amino acids. V lost 0 bases, J lost 6 bases, and 6 bases stayed unmatched. CDR3 residues: CSAREASGRADTQYF. CDR3 DNA sequence: TGCAGTGCTAGAGAGGCTAGCGGGAGAGCGGATACGCAGTATTTT.

The V call is TRBV29-1, the J call TRBJ2-5; 9 bases line up with TRBD2. Per germline, CDR1 SQVTM and CDR2 ANQGSEA. The CDR3 is 13 residues long. After removal of 4 bases from V and 4 bases from J, the junction contained 4 bases not matched to a gene. The CDR3 DNA reads TGCAGCGTTGCTCATAGCGGGAGAGAGACCCAGTACTTC. This codes for CSVAHSGRETQYF.

The chain uses TRBV18 and TRBJ1-5; 10 bases are shared with TRBD1. CDR3 length: 14 amino acids. CDR1 is KGHSH and CDR2 is LQKENI in the germline V gene. After removal of 3 bases from V and 9 bases from J, the junction contained 5 bases not matched to a gene. CDR3 DNA sequence: TGTGCCAGCTCACCCGACAGGGGGCAACGGCCCCAGCATTTT. Translating gives CASSPDRGQRPQHF.

The DNA for the CDR3 is TGTGCCAGTAACTCCGGGGCGAATCAGCCCCAGCATTTT. Translating gives CASNSGANQPQHF. The rearrangement links TRBV19 to TRBJ1-5, with TRBD1 as a possible D gene (5 bases). The V end lost 7 bases, the J end lost 4 bases, and 11 bases lay between the germline ends. The CDR3 covers 13 residues. The V gene's germline CDR1 is LNHDA and CDR2 SQIVND (reference sequence).